This is a list of T cell receptor beta chains from one sample in a study of radiation and T cells in renal cell carcinoma. Only in-frame clones appear in the TCRdb table, and some are missing; sequencing was by immunoSEQ multiplex PCR. The data hold some 72,000 clones, with roughly 87% observed a single time. Source: blood, taken from a patient whose treatment included radiotherapy and nephrectomy. The receptors here all came from a man in his sixties with renal cell carcinoma. Both conserved end residues are part of each CDR3. The order of the fields is D gene, clone size, J gene, V gene, CDR3 DNA, CDR3 protein. A D gene is named only where the DNA matches it firmly. Clone size appears in some rows only: once, few, many, or a class for an expanded clone.

D: TRBD2
size: -
J: TRBJ2-1
V: TRBV14
DNA: TGTGCCAGCAGCCCGACTAGCGGCTACAATGAGCAGTTCTTC
CDR3: CASSPTSGYNEQFF

D: TRBD1
size: -
J: TRBJ2-5
V: TRBV27
DNA: TGTGCCAGCAGTTTCGGACAGGGGCGACAAGAGACCCAGTACTTC
CDR3: CASSFGQGRQETQYF

D: TRBD2
size: -
J: TRBJ2-7
V: TRBV27
DNA: TGTGCCAGCAGTTGGGGACTAGCGGGAGATCGTAACGAGCAGTACTTC
CDR3: CASSWGLAGDRNEQYF

D: TRBD1
size: -
J: TRBJ1-3
V: TRBV18
DNA: TGTGCCAGCTCACCCCGACAGGGGGAGAGCTCTGGAAACACCATATATTTT
CDR3: CASSPRQGESSGNTIYF

D: -
size: -
J: TRBJ2-7
V: TRBV4-2
DNA: TGTGCCAGCAGCCAAGATCCTGAGGTATCTAACGAGCAGTACTTC
CDR3: CASSQDPEVSNEQYF

D: TRBD1
size: -
J: TRBJ1-2
V: TRBV6-5
DNA: TGTGCCAGCAGCCGTACAGGGGGAAGGGGCTACACCTTC
CDR3: CASSRTGGRGYTF

D: TRBD2
size: once
J: TRBJ2-7
V: TRBV28
DNA: TGTGCCAGCAGTGAACAGGACCCAAGGGGACTAGCGGGATCCTACGAGCAGTACTTC
CDR3: CASSEQDPRGLAGSYEQYF

D: -
size: -
J: TRBJ2-3
V: TRBV27
DNA: TGTGCCAGCAGTTTAAGGCGGGCCGTAAGATTCACAGATACGCAGTATTTT
CDR3: CASSLRRAVRFTDTQYF

D: TRBD2
size: -
J: TRBJ2-1
V: TRBV2
DNA: TGTGCCAGCAGTGAAGACGCGGGAGGGTCGGGGGAGCAGTTCTTC
CDR3: CASSEDAGGSGEQFF

D: -
size: once
J: TRBJ1-2
V: TRBV5-5
DNA: TGTGCCAGCAGCAGAAGGAGCTCAGCTTCTAACTATGGCTACACCTTC
CDR3: CASSRRSSASNYGYTF

D: TRBD2
size: -
J: TRBJ2-1
V: TRBV29-1
DNA: TGCAGCGTTGCGCTTAGCGGGAGGGCCAACAATGAGCAGTTCTTC
CDR3: CSVALSGRANNEQFF

D: -
size: -
J: TRBJ2-7
V: TRBV5-6
DNA: TGTGCCAGCAGCTTGGAAGGGACTTTTTACGAGCAGTACTTC
CDR3: CASSLEGTFYEQYF

D: -
size: few
J: TRBJ2-7
V: TRBV6-1
DNA: TGTGCCAGCAGCGCTAGGGACGGGGGCCCCTACGAGCAGTACTTC
CDR3: CASSARDGGPYEQYF

D: TRBD2
size: -
J: TRBJ2-5
V: TRBV5-1
DNA: TGCGCCAGCAGCTTGACCGGGACTAGCGTCTCGAACCAAGAGACCCAGTACTTC
CDR3: CASSLTGTSVSNQETQYF

D: TRBD1
size: -
J: TRBJ2-7
V: TRBV7-8
DNA: TGTGCCAGCAGCCCCGGGACAGGGATGACCTACGAGCAGTACTTC
CDR3: CASSPGTGMTYEQYF

D: TRBD2
size: few
J: TRBJ2-3
V: TRBV9
DNA: TGTGCCAGCAGCGTAGATCCGTCTAGCGGGACAGATACGCAGTATTTT
CDR3: CASSVDPSSGTDTQYF

D: -
size: few
J: TRBJ2-7
V: TRBV6-6
DNA: TGTGCCAGCAGTTACCACCTGGTCTACGAGCAGTACTTC
CDR3: CASSYHLVYEQYF

D: TRBD1
size: few
J: TRBJ1-4
V: TRBV6-1
DNA: TGTGCCGGCCGGGACAGTTCTGAAAAACTGTTTTTT
CDR3: CAGRDSSEKLFF

D: TRBD1
size: -
J: TRBJ1-5
V: TRBV28
DNA: TGTGCCAGCAGTTTAGGGGACAGGGATCAGCCCCAGCATTTT
CDR3: CASSLGDRDQPQHF

D: -
size: -
J: TRBJ1-2
V: TRBV18
DNA: TGTGCCAGCTCACCGGGTGATGGCTACACCTTC
CDR3: CASSPGDGYTF

D: TRBD2
size: -
J: TRBJ2-3
V: TRBV4-3
DNA: TGCGCCAGCAGCCAAGTCGCGGGAGGCCCCGGCACAGATACGCAGTATTTT
CDR3: CASSQVAGGPGTDTQYF

D: TRBD2
size: -
J: TRBJ2-3
V: TRBV19
DNA: TGTGCCAGTAGTCAAGGCCGGGACGTGGGACTAGCGTCAGATACGCAGTATTTT
CDR3: CASSQGRDVGLASDTQYF

D: -
size: -
J: TRBJ2-7
V: TRBV27
DNA: TGTGCCAGCAGTTTAAGGTTCTCCTACGAGCAGTACTTC
CDR3: CASSLRFSYEQYF

D: TRBD1
size: -
J: TRBJ2-5
V: TRBV2
DNA: TGTGCCAGCATCCCCTGGGACAGGGGAGGGCCCCAGTACTTC
CDR3: CASIPWDRGGPQYF

D: TRBD2
size: -
J: TRBJ2-3
V: TRBV29-1
DNA: TGCAGCGGGGGAGGGATGCCAGATACGCAGTATTTT
CDR3: CSGGGMPDTQYF

D: -
size: -
J: TRBJ2-5
V: TRBV28
DNA: TGTGCCAGCAGACCTCGAGGGGGACGGTACCAAGAGACCCAGTACTTC
CDR3: CASRPRGGRYQETQYF

D: TRBD1
size: -
J: TRBJ1-4
V: TRBV6-6
DNA: TGTGCCAGCAGCCGAACAGGGGGTGAAAAACTGTTTTTT
CDR3: CASSRTGGEKLFF

D: -
size: few
J: TRBJ1-5
V: TRBV28
DNA: TGTGCCAGCAGTTTATCTCTGGGGGGCAATCAGCCCCAGCATTTT
CDR3: CASSLSLGGNQPQHF

D: TRBD1
size: -
J: TRBJ2-1
V: TRBV15
DNA: TGTGCCACCAGCAGAAGGACAGGCTCCTACAATGAGCAGTTCTTC
CDR3: CATSRRTGSYNEQFF

D: -
size: -
J: TRBJ1-2
V: TRBV6-6
DNA: TGTGCCAGCAGTTACGGGGAGAGAGGGTCGGGGGATGGCTACACCTTC
CDR3: CASSYGERGSGDGYTF

D: -
size: -
J: TRBJ1-5
V: TRBV19
DNA: TGTGCCAGTAGTACAACGGCAGGGGTAGGGAATCAGCCCCAGCATTTT
CDR3: CASSTTAGVGNQPQHF

D: -
size: -
J: TRBJ2-1
V: TRBV7-6
DNA: TGTGCCAGCAGCTTATCCATCGGGGCCACCTACAATGAGCAGTTCTTC
CDR3: CASSLSIGATYNEQFF

D: -
size: -
J: TRBJ2-1
V: TRBV9
DNA: TGTGCCAGCAGCGTAGGCTATGAGCAGTTCTTC
CDR3: CASSVGYEQFF

D: TRBD2
size: few
J: TRBJ2-5
V: TRBV11-2
DNA: TGTGCCAGCAGCTTTAGCGGGAGGCTTGGAGAGACCCAGTACTTC
CDR3: CASSFSGRLGETQYF

D: -
size: -
J: TRBJ2-5
V: TRBV18
DNA: TGTGCCAGCTCACCCGACGGGGCCCAGTACTTC
CDR3: CASSPDGAQYF

D: TRBD1
size: -
J: TRBJ1-4
V: TRBV28
DNA: TGTGCCAGCAGTTTATCCCCGACAGGGACTGAAAAACTGTTTTTT
CDR3: CASSLSPTGTEKLFF

D: -
size: -
J: TRBJ1-4
V: TRBV4-2
DNA: TGTGCCAGCAGCCCGCAACCATATCAGGGGACGGGTGAAAAACTGTTTTTT
CDR3: CASSPQPYQGTGEKLFF

D: -
size: once
J: TRBJ2-4
V: TRBV2
DNA: TGTGCCAGCAGTGAAGCTATGGGGGGAAACATTCAGTACTTC
CDR3: CASSEAMGGNIQYF

D: TRBD2
size: -
J: TRBJ2-1
V: TRBV2
DNA: TGTGCCAGCAGCGGACTAGCGGGAGGGCCGGGGTTCTTC
CDR3: CASSGLAGGPGFF

D: -
size: -
J: TRBJ2-7
V: TRBV19
DNA: TGTGCCAGTAGTCGGGAGCGTACAAGTTACGAGCAGTACTTC
CDR3: CASSRERTSYEQYF

D: TRBD2
size: -
J: TRBJ2-3
V: TRBV29-1
DNA: TGCAGCGTTGTGGGGGAAGCTAGCGGGAGCCCAGATACGCAGTATTTT
CDR3: CSVVGEASGSPDTQYF

D: -
size: -
J: TRBJ1-1
V: TRBV4-1
DNA: TGCGCCAGCAGCCGCCTTCCTTCTTTTCTATCGAACACTGAAGCTTTCTTT
CDR3: CASSRLPSFLSNTEAFF

D: -
size: few
J: TRBJ2-3
V: TRBV4-1
DNA: TGCGCCAGCAGCCAAGAGGGTATGCTGAGAGATACGCAGTATTTT
CDR3: CASSQEGMLRDTQYF

D: -
size: -
J: TRBJ2-1
V: TRBV10-3
DNA: TGTGCCACCAACCAACTAGGGAGCTCCTACAATGAGCAGTTCTTC
CDR3: CATNQLGSSYNEQFF

D: -
size: once
J: TRBJ2-7
V: TRBV19
DNA: TGTGCCAGTAGTATAGTAGGGGCATCCGAGCAGTACTTC
CDR3: CASSIVGASEQYF